This is a list of T cell receptor beta chains from one sample in a study of blood T cell repertoires in COVID-19. The method was immunoSEQ multiplex PCR; TCRdb's version includes in-frame clones alone and lacks a portion of them. The data contain roughly 180,000 clones, around nine tenths of them seen just once; the ten biggest clones take up 2% to 2.5%. Sequencing was done on a sample of peripheral blood. These receptors were collected from a man in his 70s with active or convalescent COVID-19. CDR3s include the opening cysteine and the closing phenylalanine or tryptophan. A D gene is named only where the DNA matches it firmly. Clone size, where shown, is once, few, many, or a class for clones that have expanded.

D gene	J gene	clone size	V gene	CDR3 DNA	CDR3 protein
.	TRBJ2-7	.	TRBV29-1	TGCAGCGTGGGAACTTCACAGGGCTACGAGCAGTACTTC	CSVGTSQGYEQYF
.	TRBJ2-3	.	TRBV19	TGTGCCAGTAGTATGGGGCCTACCACAGATACGCAGTATTTT	CASSMGPTTDTQYF
TRBD1	TRBJ1-6	.	TRBV24-1	TGTGCCGCGGGACAGGAAAGCTCCTATAATTCACCCCTCCACTTT	CAAGQESSYNSPLHF
.	TRBJ2-3	.	TRBV6-6	TGTGCCAGCGGGGCGACTAGTTCTCTTCCAGATACGCAGTATTTT	CASGATSSLPDTQYF
TRBD2	TRBJ2-1	.	TRBV5-6	TGTGCCAGCAGCTTGAGACTAGCGGGGAGGTACAATGAGCAGTTCTTC	CASSLRLAGRYNEQFF
.	TRBJ2-7	.	TRBV5-1	TGCGCCAGCAGCCCGTTGGTGACGACAGGTCCTTCCTACGAGCAGTACTTC	CASSPLVTTGPSYEQYF
TRBD2	TRBJ2-5	.	TRBV18	TGTGCCAGCTCACCACTTAGCGGGGTGGAGACCCAGTACTTC	CASSPLSGVETQYF
TRBD2	TRBJ2-7	.	TRBV5-1	TGCGCCAGCAGCACCGGGACTAGTGTCTACGAGCAGTACTTC	CASSTGTSVYEQYF
TRBD1	TRBJ2-5	.	TRBV30	TGTGCCTGGAGTGTACTAACAGGGGGCTTAACGGAGACCCAGTACTTC	CAWSVLTGGLTETQYF
TRBD1	TRBJ1-3	.	TRBV30	TGTGCGAAGGAACAGGGGTCAGGAAACACCATATATTTT	CAKEQGSGNTIYF
TRBD2	TRBJ2-5	.	TRBV7-7	TGTGCCAGCAGCTTACGTTCTAGCGGCCAAGAGACCCAGTACTTC	CASSLRSSGQETQYF
TRBD1	TRBJ2-3	.	TRBV13	TGTGCCAGCAGCTTAGTGGGACAGGGCACAGATACGCAGTATTTT	CASSLVGQGTDTQYF
TRBD1	TRBJ1-3	.	TRBV18	TGTGCCAGCTCACCACCGGGCGTGGGACAGGGTCGAGACACCATATATTTT	CASSPPGVGQGRDTIYF
.	TRBJ2-5	.	TRBV18	TGTGCCAGCTCACCGCTCGTGGGAGCGGGAGAGACCCAGTACTTC	CASSPLVGAGETQYF
.	TRBJ1-2	.	TRBV5-6	TGTGCCAGCAGCCGGGGTGCGGGGGTGAGTGGCTATGGCTACACCTTC	CASSRGAGVSGYGYTF
TRBD2	TRBJ2-7	.	TRBV6-2/TRBV6-3	TGTGCCAGCAGTCATGGAGGGAGGGGATACGAGCAGTACTTC	CASSHGGRGYEQYF
.	TRBJ1-5	.	TRBV27	TGTGCCAGCAGACTACTGGGGGGGGGCCAGAGCAATCAGCCCCAGCATTTT	CASRLLGGGQSNQPQHF
TRBD1	TRBJ2-2	.	TRBV11-3	TGTGCCAGCAGCCCCGGTACCCAGGGGGCGAAGAAGGCCGGGGAGCTGTTTTTT	CASSPGTQGAKKAGELFF
TRBD1	TRBJ1-6	.	TRBV10-3	TGTGCCATCACTTCGGACAGGGGTAATTCACCCCTCCACTTT	CAITSDRGNSPLHF
.	TRBJ2-3	.	TRBV6-6	TGTGCCAGCAGTTACCCCGGATCAGGAGATACGCAGTATTTT	CASSYPGSGDTQYF
.	TRBJ1-2	once	TRBV2	TGTGCCAGCAGTGCCGACAGGAGGCTTGGCTACACCTTC	CASSADRRLGYTF
TRBD1	TRBJ1-1	.	TRBV28	TGTGCCAGCAGTTTGGGGGACAGGTACACTGAAGCTTTCTTT	CASSLGDRYTEAFF
.	TRBJ2-5	once	TRBV27	TGTGCCAGCAGTTTTAATGGCGGTCTCCAAGAGACCCAGTACTTC	CASSFNGGLQETQYF
.	TRBJ1-3	.	TRBV19	TGTGCCACCATGGGTGCAGGCCGCGGAAACACCATATATTTT	CATMGAGRGNTIYF
TRBD1	TRBJ2-7	.	TRBV28	TGTGCCAGCAGTTTATCGGACAGGGCCTACGAGCAGTACTTC	CASSLSDRAYEQYF
TRBD1	TRBJ1-1	.	TRBV27	TGTGCCAGCGGGGTACGGAGGACAGGCATGAACACTGAAGCTTTCTTT	CASGVRRTGMNTEAFF
.	TRBJ1-2	.	TRBV30	TGTGCCTGGAACCCAGGGTACTCTGGCTACACCTTC	CAWNPGYSGYTF
TRBD2	TRBJ2-1	once	TRBV29-1	TGCAGCGTTCAAAGGACTAGCGGGAGATCCTCCTACAATGAGCAGTTCTTC	CSVQRTSGRSSYNEQFF
.	TRBJ2-2	.	TRBV6-5	TGTGCCAGCAGCGGACACAACACCGGGGAGCTGTTTTTT	CASSGHNTGELFF
.	TRBJ1-1	.	TRBV27	TGTGCCAGCAGAGGGGCAGCGAACACTGAAGCTTTCTTT	CASRGAANTEAFF
.	TRBJ2-7	few	TRBV30	TGTGCCTGGAGTCACGGGAGCTCCTACGAGCAGTACTTC	CAWSHGSSYEQYF
.	TRBJ2-3	once	TRBV27	TGTGCCAGCAGGGGAATAGCGGCATCACAGGATACGCAGTATTTT	CASRGIAASQDTQYF
TRBD1	TRBJ1-5	.	TRBV6-2/TRBV6-3	TGTGCCAGCAGTTACTTGTCAGGACAGGGGTTGGTAATTGGCAATCAGCCCCAGCATTTT	CASSYLSGQGLVIGNQPQHF
TRBD2	TRBJ2-1	once	TRBV5-1	TGCGCCAGCAGCTTGGTTAGCGGGGGGACCAGCTCCTACAATGAGCAGTTCTTC	CASSLVSGGTSSYNEQFF
.	TRBJ2-4	.	TRBV28	TGTGCCAGCAGTACCGGACAGTTAGCCAAAAACATTCAGTACTTC	CASSTGQLAKNIQYF
TRBD2	TRBJ2-5	.	TRBV5-4	TGTGCCAGCAGCTTGGCCGGCAGGGTGAGGGAGGGCCGGGAGACCCAGTACTTC	CASSLAGRVREGRETQYF
TRBD1	TRBJ1-1	.	TRBV10-3	TGTGCCATCAGTGAGGCAGGGACAGGGGGACCGGGCACTGAAGCTTTCTTT	CAISEAGTGGPGTEAFF
TRBD2	TRBJ2-3	.	TRBV2	TGTGCCAGCAGGGCCAGACGGGACTACCAACCAGATACGCAGTATTTT	CASRARRDYQPDTQYF
.	TRBJ2-1	.	TRBV5-4	TGTGCCAGCAGCTTGAGCCCCCCCGGGGAGCAGTTCTTC	CASSLSPPGEQFF
.	TRBJ2-1	.	TRBV5-1	TGCGCCAGCAGCTTTAGGGGCTCTACAAATGAGCAGTTCTTC	CASSFRGSTNEQFF
TRBD1	TRBJ1-2	.	TRBV6-5	TGTGCCAGCAGTTACTCCACAGGGGGGTATGGCTACACCTTC	CASSYSTGGYGYTF
TRBD2	TRBJ2-1	.	TRBV6-6	TGTGCCAGCAGAACCACCCCGGGGGGGGAAGAGCAGTTCTTC	CASRTTPGGEEQFF
.	TRBJ2-1	.	TRBV14	TGTGCCAGCAGCCATATGCCGGCAGGGATTTTTGGAAGCTCCTACAATGAGCAGTTCTTC	CASSHMPAGIFGSSYNEQFF
.	TRBJ1-6	.	TRBV30	TGTGCCTGGAGTACTGACAGGCTTAATTCACCCCTCCACTTT	CAWSTDRLNSPLHF
TRBD2	TRBJ2-3	.	TRBV4-3	TGCGCCAGCAGCCAAGGCGGGGGTACAGATACGCAGTATTTT	CASSQGGGTDTQYF
.	TRBJ2-7	.	TRBV10-1	TGCGCCAGCAGTGAGTCGGGGGGCTCCTACGAGCAGTACTTC	CASSESGGSYEQYF
.	TRBJ2-2	.	TRBV5-4	TGTGCCAGCAGCCAGACAGTGAACACCGGGGAGCTGTTTTTT	CASSQTVNTGELFF
.	TRBJ2-7	.	TRBV18	TGTGCCAGCTCACACATCACCGGGAACTCCTACGTAGAGTACCAGTACTTC	CASSHITGNSYVEYQYF
.	TRBJ2-5	.	TRBV6-5	TGTGCCAGCAGCCGAGGGGGACCTCAAGAGACCCAGTACTTC	CASSRGGPQETQYF